A selection of T cell receptor beta chains follows, all from one sample in a study of T cell changes during pregnancy in multiple sclerosis. Generated by immunoSEQ multiplex PCR, the TCRdb table keeps only in-frame clones and is missing some. The sample lists 50,000 to 65,000 clones, about 88% occurring once. The input for sequencing was CD8+ T cells from peripheral blood mononuclear cells, taken before pregnancy. The receptors shown here come from a female donor with multiple sclerosis, enrolled in a pregnancy study. Both conserved end residues are part of each CDR3. Fields, in order: clone size, V gene, D gene, J gene, CDR3 protein, CDR3 DNA. D genes are given only for firm matches. Only part of the rows carry a size: once, few, many, or a class if the clone is expanded.

-	TRBV27	TRBD1	TRBJ1-2	CASQQGLGYGYTF	TGTGCCAGCCAACAGGGGTTGGGCTATGGCTACACCTTC
-	TRBV5-4	TRBD1	TRBJ2-3	CASSSRGRTDTQYF	TGTGCCAGCAGCTCCAGGGGGCGAACAGATACGCAGTATTTT
-	TRBV6-5	TRBD1	TRBJ1-1	CASSPGGTEEAFF	TGTGCCAGCAGTCCGGGGGGGACAGAAGAAGCTTTCTTT
-	TRBV7-6	TRBD1	TRBJ1-5	CASSLWDRGQPQHF	TGTGCCAGCAGCTTATGGGACAGGGGTCAGCCCCAGCATTTT
once	TRBV6-5	TRBD1	TRBJ1-2	CASSYSEGAGYTF	TGTGCCAGCAGTTACTCAGAGGGGGCTGGCTACACCTTC
-	TRBV13	-	TRBJ2-7	CASSLGAGPYEQYF	TGTGCCAGCAGCTTAGGAGCAGGGCCCTACGAGCAGTACTTC
-	TRBV4-1	-	TRBJ2-7	CASATRDTTYEQYF	TGCGCCAGCGCGACCAGGGACACCACCTACGAGCAGTACTTC
-	TRBV6-1	-	TRBJ2-7	CASGAGTYEQYF	TGTGCCAGCGGGGCCGGTACCTACGAGCAGTACTTC
-	TRBV5-4	TRBD1	TRBJ2-3	CASSPGTGLDTQYF	TGTGCCAGCAGCCCCGGGACAGGGTTGGATACGCAGTATTTT
-	TRBV7-9	-	TRBJ1-2	CASSLDGNEVNYGYTF	TGTGCCAGCAGCTTAGACGGGAACGAGGTTAACTATGGCTACACCTTC
-	TRBV10-3	TRBD1	TRBJ2-7	CAISAGTGGRSYEQYF	TGTGCCATCAGTGCTGGGACAGGGGGGCGGTCCTACGAGCAGTACTTC
-	TRBV7-9	TRBD1	TRBJ2-7	CASSSPNPGQSYEQYF	TGTGCCAGCAGCTCCCCCAATCCGGGACAGTCCTACGAGCAGTACTTC
-	TRBV27	TRBD1	TRBJ1-4	CASSQPGQSNEKLFF	TGTGCCAGCAGCCAGCCGGGACAGTCTAATGAAAAACTGTTTTTT
-	TRBV7-9	-	TRBJ2-4	CASSLGGNIQYF	TGTGCCAGCAGCTTAGGCGGGAACATTCAGTACTTC
-	TRBV29-1	TRBD1	TRBJ2-7	CSASTGDAYEQYF	TGCAGCGCAAGCACAGGGGATGCCTACGAGCAGTACTTC
few	TRBV7-9	-	TRBJ1-2	CASSLGAEWGYTF	TGTGCCAGCAGCTTAGGGGCAGAATGGGGCTACACCTTC
-	TRBV9	TRBD2	TRBJ2-3	CASSVAGGRSDTQYF	TGTGCCAGCAGCGTAGCGGGGGGGCGGTCAGATACGCAGTATTTT
-	TRBV7-6	-	TRBJ1-2	CASSLAEESGYTF	TGTGCCAGCAGCTTAGCAGAGGAATCGGGCTACACCTTC
-	TRBV4-3	-	TRBJ2-1	CASSRVGGVGVGEQFF	TGCGCCAGCAGCCGAGTAGGCGGGGTCGGGGTAGGTGAGCAGTTCTTC
once	TRBV7-9	-	TRBJ2-7	CASSPWQYF	TGTGCCAGCAGCCCGTGGCAGTACTTC
few	TRBV9	-	TRBJ1-1	CASSVEVGGTSEAFF	TGTGCCAGCAGCGTAGAGGTAGGAGGGACCTCTGAAGCTTTCTTT
-	TRBV27	-	TRBJ2-7	CASSLRVGGHEQYF	TGTGCCAGCAGTTTACGAGTAGGGGGTCACGAGCAGTACTTC
-	TRBV6-4	-	TRBJ2-1	CASSRGGDYNEQFF	TGTGCCAGCAGTCGGGGCGGGGACTACAATGAGCAGTTCTTC
-	TRBV7-3	-	TRBJ2-3	CASSLYGGALDTQYF	TGTGCCAGCAGCTTATATGGCGGGGCCTTGGATACGCAGTATTTT